This T cell receptor (beta chain) was retrieved from a study of T cell repertoires in cytomegalovirus infection. TCRdb fed the reads into MiXCR, producing one record per CDR3 protein. The sample holds about a million distinct CDR3 sequences, around a third seen once. This clonotype was observed once. Its antigen is currently unknown. The study's findings and limits: HLA-C-restricted CMV clonotypes gave the most frequent clonotype in two of eight donors.

Per the germline V gene, CDR1 is LNHDA and CDR2 is SQIVND (reference sequence). Trimming took 0 bases from V and 3 from J, leaving 1 base between them. This CDR3 has 12 residues. Sequencing used cultured CD8+ T cells from PBMCs, obtained from culture after CMV antigen stimulation. This TCR derives from a human donor in good health (CMV status not recorded). Some clones in this sample may be carry-over from other donors' samples. The J gene is TRBJ2-3, the V gene TRBV19; D not certain. CDR3 bases: TGTGCCAGTAGTATAGAGACAGATACGCAGTATTTT. It translates to CASSIETDTQYF.